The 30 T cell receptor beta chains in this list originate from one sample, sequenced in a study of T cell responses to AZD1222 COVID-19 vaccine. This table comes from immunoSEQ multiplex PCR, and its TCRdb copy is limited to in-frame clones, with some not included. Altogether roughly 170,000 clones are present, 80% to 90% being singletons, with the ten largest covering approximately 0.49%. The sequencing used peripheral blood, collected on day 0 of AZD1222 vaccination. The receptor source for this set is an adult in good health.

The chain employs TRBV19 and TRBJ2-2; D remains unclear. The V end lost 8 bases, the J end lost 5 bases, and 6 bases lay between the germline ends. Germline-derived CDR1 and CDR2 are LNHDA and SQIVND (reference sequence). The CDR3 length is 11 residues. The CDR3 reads CASRRTGELFF. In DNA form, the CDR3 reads TGTGCCAGTCGCCGGACCGGGGAGCTGTTTTTT. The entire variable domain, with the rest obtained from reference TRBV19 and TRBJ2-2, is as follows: DGGITQSPKYLFRKEGQNVTLSCEQNLNHDAMYWYRQDPGQGLRLIYYSQIVNDFQKGDIAEGYSVSREKKESFPLTVTSAQKNPTAFYLCASRRTGELFFGEGSRLTVL.

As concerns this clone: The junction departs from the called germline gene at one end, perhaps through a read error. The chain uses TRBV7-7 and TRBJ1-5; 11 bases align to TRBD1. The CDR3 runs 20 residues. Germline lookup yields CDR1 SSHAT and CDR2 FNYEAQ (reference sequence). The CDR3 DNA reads TGTGCTAGCAGCTTACCCAAGGACAGGGGGCCGGCCTATAGCAATCAGCCCCAGCATTTT. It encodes CASSLPKDRGPAYSNQPQHF.

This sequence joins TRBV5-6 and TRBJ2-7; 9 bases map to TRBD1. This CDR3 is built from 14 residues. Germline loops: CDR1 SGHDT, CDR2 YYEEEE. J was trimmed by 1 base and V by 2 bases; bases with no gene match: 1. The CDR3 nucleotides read TGTGCCAGCAGCTTCGGGACAGGGTCCTACGAGCAGTACTTC. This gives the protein CASSFGTGSYEQYF.

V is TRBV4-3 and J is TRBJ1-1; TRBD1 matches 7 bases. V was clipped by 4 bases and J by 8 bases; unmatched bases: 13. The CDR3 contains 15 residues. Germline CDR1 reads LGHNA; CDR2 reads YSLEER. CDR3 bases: TGCGCCAGCAGCCTTGAGTCCGGGACAGTCTTGGAAGCTTTCTTT. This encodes CASSLESGTVLEAFF.

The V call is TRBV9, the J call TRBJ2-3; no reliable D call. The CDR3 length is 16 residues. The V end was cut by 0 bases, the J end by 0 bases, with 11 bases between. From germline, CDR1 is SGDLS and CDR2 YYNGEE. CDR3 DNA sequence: TGTGCCAGCAGCGTAGCGGCTACCAGAAGCACAGATACGCAGTATTTT. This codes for CASSVAATRSTDTQYF.

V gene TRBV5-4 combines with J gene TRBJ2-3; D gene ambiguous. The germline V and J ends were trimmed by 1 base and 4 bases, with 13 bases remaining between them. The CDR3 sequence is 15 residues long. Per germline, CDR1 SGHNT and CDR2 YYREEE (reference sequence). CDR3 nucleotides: TGTGCCAGCAGCTTGAGGACCCCTGGGGCAGATACGCAGTATTTT. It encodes CASSLRTPGADTQYF.

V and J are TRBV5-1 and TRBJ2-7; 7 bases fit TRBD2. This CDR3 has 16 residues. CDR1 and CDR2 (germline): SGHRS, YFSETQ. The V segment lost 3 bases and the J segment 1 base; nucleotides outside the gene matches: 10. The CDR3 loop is CASSSRLPGGSYEQYF. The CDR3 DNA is TGCGCCAGCAGCTCGAGATTGCCGGGGGGTTCCTACGAGCAGTACTTC.

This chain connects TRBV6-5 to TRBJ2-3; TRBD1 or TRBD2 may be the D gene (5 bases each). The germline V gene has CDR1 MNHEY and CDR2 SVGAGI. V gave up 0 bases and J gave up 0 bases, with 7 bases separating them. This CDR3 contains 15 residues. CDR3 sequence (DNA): TGTGCCAGCAGTTACTCGGGGGAGAGCACAGATACGCAGTATTTT. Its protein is CASSYSGESTDTQYF.

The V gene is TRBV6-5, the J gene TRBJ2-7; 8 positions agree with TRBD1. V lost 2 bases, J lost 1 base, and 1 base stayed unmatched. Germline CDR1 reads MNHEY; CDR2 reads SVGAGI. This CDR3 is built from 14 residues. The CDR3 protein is CASSYRDRSYEQYF. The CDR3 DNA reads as TGTGCCAGCAGTTACAGGGACAGGTCCTACGAGCAGTACTTC.

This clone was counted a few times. The CDR3 DNA is TGTGCCAGCAGCGCGGGACAGGGGGTGAATTCACCCCTCCACTTT. It is translated as CASSAGQGVNSPLHF. The chain links TRBV7-2 to TRBJ1-6; 11 bases are shared with TRBD1. Trimming took 5 bases from V and 7 from J; bases not matched to a gene: 4. The germline V gene has CDR1 SGHTA and CDR2 FQGNSA. This CDR3 comprises 15 residues.

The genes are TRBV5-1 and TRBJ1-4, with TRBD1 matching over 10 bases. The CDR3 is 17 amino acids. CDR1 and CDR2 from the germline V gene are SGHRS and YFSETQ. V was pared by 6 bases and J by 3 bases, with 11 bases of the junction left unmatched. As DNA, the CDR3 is TGCGCCAGCACCCGAGGGACAGGGGTACCGTCTAATGAAAAACTGTTTTTT. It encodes CASTRGTGVPSNEKLFF. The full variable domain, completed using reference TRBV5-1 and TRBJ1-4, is KAGVTQTPRYLIKTRGQQVTLSCSPISGHRSVSWYQQTPGQGLQFLFEYFSETQRNKGNFPGRFSGRQFSNSRSEMNVSTLELGDSALYLCASTRGTGVPSNEKLFFGSGTQLSVL.

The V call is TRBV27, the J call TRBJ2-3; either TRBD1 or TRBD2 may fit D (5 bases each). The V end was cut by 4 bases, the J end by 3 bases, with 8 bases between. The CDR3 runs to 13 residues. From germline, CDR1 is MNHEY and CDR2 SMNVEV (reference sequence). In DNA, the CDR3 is TGTGCCAGCAGTTGGGGGTTTACAGATACGCAGTATTTT. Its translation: CASSWGFTDTQYF.

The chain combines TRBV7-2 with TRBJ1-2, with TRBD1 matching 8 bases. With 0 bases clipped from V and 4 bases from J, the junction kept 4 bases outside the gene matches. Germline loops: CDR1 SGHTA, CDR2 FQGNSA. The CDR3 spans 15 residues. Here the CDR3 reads CASSLAGQASYGYTF. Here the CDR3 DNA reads TGTGCCAGCAGCTTAGCGGGACAGGCAAGCTATGGCTACACCTTC.

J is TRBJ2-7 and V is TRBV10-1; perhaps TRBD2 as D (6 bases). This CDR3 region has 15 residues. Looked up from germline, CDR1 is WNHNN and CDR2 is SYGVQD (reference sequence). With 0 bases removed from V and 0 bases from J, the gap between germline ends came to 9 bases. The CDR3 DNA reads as TGCGCCAGCAGTGAGTCGGTGGGGGGCTCCTACGAGCAGTACTTC. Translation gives CASSESVGGSYEQYF.

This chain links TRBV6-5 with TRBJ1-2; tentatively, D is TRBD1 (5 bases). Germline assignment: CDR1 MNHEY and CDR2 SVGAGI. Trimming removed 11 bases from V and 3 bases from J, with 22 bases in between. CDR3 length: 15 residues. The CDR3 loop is CASLSGGARDYGYTF. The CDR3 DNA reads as TGTGCCTCGCTATCGGGGGGTGCAAGGGACTATGGCTACACCTTC.

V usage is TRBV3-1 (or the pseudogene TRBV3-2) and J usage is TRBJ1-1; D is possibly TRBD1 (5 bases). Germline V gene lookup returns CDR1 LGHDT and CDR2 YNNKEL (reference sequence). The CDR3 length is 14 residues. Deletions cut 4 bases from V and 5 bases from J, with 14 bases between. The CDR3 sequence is CASSRRGADTEAFF. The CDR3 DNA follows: TGTGCCAGCAGCCGAAGGGGAGCGGATACTGAAGCTTTCTTT.

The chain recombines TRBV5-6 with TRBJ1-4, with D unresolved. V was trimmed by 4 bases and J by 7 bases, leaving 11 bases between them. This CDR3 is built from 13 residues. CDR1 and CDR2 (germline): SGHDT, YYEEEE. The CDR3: CASSPTSGEKLFF. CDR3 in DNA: TGTGCCAGCAGCCCGACCAGCGGTGAAAAACTGTTTTTT.

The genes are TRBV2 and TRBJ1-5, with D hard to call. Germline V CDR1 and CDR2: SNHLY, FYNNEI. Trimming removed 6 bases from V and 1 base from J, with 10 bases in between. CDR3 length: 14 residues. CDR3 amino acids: CASSPSLSNQPQHF. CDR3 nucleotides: TGTGCCAGCAGCCCCAGTCTGAGCAATCAGCCCCAGCATTTT.

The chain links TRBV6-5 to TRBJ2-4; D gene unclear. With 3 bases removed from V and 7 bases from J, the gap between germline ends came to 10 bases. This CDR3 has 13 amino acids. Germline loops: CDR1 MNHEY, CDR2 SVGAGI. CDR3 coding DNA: TGTGCCAGCAGTTATGGGTTCGGGAACATTCAGTACTTC. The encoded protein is CASSYGFGNIQYF.

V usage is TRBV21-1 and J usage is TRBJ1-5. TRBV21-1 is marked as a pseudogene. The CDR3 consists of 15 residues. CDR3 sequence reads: CASTDWTGSNQPQHF. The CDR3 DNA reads TGTGCCAGCACCGACTGGACGGGGAGCAATCAGCCCCAGCATTTT.

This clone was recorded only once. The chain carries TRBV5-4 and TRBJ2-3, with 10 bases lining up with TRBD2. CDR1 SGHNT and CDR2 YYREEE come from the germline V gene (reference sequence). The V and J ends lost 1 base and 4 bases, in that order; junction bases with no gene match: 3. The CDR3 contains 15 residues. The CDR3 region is CASSLRLAGADTQYF. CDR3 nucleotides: TGTGCCAGCAGCTTGAGGCTAGCGGGGGCAGATACGCAGTATTTT. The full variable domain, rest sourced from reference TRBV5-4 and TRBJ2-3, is ETGVTQSPTHLIKTRGQQVTLRCSSQSGHNTVSWYQQALGQGPQFIFQYYREEENGRGNFPPRFSGLQFPNYSSELNVNALELDDSALYLCASSLRLAGADTQYFGPGTRLTVL.

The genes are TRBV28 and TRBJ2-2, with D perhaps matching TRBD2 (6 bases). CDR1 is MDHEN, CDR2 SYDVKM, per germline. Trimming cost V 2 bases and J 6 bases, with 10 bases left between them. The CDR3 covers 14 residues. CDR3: CASSLPSEAGELFF. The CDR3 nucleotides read TGTGCCAGCAGTTTACCTAGCGAAGCCGGGGAGCTGTTTTTT.

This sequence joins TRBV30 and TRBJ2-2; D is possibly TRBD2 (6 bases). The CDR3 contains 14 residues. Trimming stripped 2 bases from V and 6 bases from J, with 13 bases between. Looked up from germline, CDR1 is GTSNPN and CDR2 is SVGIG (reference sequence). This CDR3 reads CAWSYGGASGELFF. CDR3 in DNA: TGTGCCTGGAGTTATGGAGGGGCGTCCGGGGAGCTGTTTTTT.

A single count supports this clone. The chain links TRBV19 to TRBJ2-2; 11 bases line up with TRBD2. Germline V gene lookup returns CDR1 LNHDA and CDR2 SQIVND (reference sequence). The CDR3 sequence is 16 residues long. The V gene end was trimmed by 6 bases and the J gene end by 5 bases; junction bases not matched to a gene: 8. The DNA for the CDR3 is TGTGCCAGTAGAGTGACTAGCGGGGCTATTACCGGGGAGCTGTTTTTT. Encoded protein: CASRVTSGAITGELFF.

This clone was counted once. DNA of the CDR3: TGTGCCAGCAGCTTAAGGACAGGGGGCAGAGAGCAGTACTTC. As protein: CASSLRTGGREQYF. The chain carries TRBV7-2 and TRBJ2-7; 11 bases map to TRBD1. The CDR3 runs to 14 residues. V dropped 2 bases and J dropped 7; count of bases not matched to a gene: 4. Germline CDR1 reads SGHTA; CDR2 reads FQGNSA. The variable domain in full, with the rest retrieved from reference TRBV7-2 and TRBJ2-7, is GAGVSQSPSNKVTEKGKDVELRCDPISGHTALYWYRQSLGQGLEFLIYFQGNSAPDKSGLPSDRFSAERTGGSVSTLTIQRTQQEDSAVYLCASSLRTGGREQYFGPGTRLTVT.

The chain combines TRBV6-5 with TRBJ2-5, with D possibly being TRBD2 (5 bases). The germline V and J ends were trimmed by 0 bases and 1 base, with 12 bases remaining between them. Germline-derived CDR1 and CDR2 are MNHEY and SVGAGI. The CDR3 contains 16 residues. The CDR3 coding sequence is TGTGCCAGCAGTTACTCGGGAGCGCCGGCCCAAGAGACCCAGTACTTC. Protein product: CASSYSGAPAQETQYF.

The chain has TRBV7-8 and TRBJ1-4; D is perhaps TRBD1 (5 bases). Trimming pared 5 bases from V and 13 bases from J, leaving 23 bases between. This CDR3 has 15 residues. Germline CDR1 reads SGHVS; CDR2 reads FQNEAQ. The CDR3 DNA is TGTGCCAGCAGCGCGGCGGGGTTGAGGGGAGAAGGACTGTTTTTT. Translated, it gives CASSAAGLRGEGLFF.

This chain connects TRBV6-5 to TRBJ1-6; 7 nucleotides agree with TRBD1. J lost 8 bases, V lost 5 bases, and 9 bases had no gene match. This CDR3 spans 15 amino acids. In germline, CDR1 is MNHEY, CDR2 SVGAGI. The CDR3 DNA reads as TGTGCCAGCAGTCCTCAGGGGGGCTTTTATTCACCCCTCCACTTT. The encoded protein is CASSPQGGFYSPLHF.

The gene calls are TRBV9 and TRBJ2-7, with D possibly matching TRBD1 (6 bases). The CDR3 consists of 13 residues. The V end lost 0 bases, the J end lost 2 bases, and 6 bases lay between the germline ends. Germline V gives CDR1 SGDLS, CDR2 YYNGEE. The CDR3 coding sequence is TGTGCCAGCAGCGTAGGGACAGCCTACGAGCAGTACTTC. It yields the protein CASSVGTAYEQYF.

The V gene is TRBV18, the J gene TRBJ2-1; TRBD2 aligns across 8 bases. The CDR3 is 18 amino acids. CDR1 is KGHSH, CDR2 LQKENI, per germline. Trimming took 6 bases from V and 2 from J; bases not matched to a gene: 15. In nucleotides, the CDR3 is TGTGCCAGCTCGGAGGGCGGGGGGACCCTATCAACCTACAATGAGCAGTTCTTC. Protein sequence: CASSEGGGTLSTYNEQFF.